The 21 T cell receptor beta chains below come from one sample, sequenced in a study of blood T cell repertoires in COVID-19 (dated by TCRdb to about 2020). The library was prepared using the immunoSEQ multiplex PCR assay. TCRdb holds this immuneACCESS table with in-frame rearrangements only. Some clones are missing; in checked studies, unresolved V genes explain under half, and the rest has no known cause. This sample comprises hundreds of thousands of clones, 75% to 90% of them detected only once. Together, the top ten hold around 1.1% of the sample. Sequencing input: PBMCs or T cells enriched from blood (not recorded which). Every receptor here comes from a man aged 30-40 years who had recovered from COVID-19.

The chain couples TRBV19 to TRBJ2-2, with a possible D match to TRBD1 (6 bases). Germline CDR1 reads LNHDA; CDR2 reads SQIVND (reference sequence). Between the trimmed V and J ends, which lost 6 bases and 1 base, there was a span of 12 bases. The CDR3 is made up of 15 amino acids. The DNA of the CDR3 is TGTGCCAGTAGAACCGAGGGGGTGAACACCGGGGAGCTGTTTTTT. Protein product: CASRTEGVNTGELFF. The whole variable domain, remainder taken from reference TRBV19 and TRBJ2-2, is DGGITQSPKYLFRKEGQNVTLSCEQNLNHDAMYWYRQDPGQGLRLIYYSQIVNDFQKGDIAEGYSVSREKKESFPLTVTSAQKNPTAFYLCASRTEGVNTGELFFGEGSRLTVL.

The J gene is TRBJ1-1, the V gene TRBV9; 9 bases are a match to TRBD1. V trimming: 3 bases; J trimming: 3 bases; junction bases outside the gene matches: 6. Germline CDR1 SGDLS, CDR2 YYNGEE. The CDR3 consists of 15 residues. The CDR3 coding sequence is TGTGCCAGCAGCGCCACCGGGACAGGGTACACTGAAGCTTTCTTT. It encodes CASSATGTGYTEAFF.

The rearrangement joins TRBV7-8 to TRBJ1-2, with 7 bases fitting TRBD1. Losses at the gene ends were 0 bases for V and 4 bases for J; bases not matched to a gene: 5. The CDR3 consists of 15 residues. Germline assignment: CDR1 SGHVS and CDR2 FQNEAQ. This CDR3 reads CASSLAEGASYGYTF. CDR3 nucleotides: TGTGCCAGCAGCTTAGCAGAGGGGGCTTCCTATGGCTACACCTTC.

The CDR3 spells CAITSSGSTDTQYF. The CDR3 nucleotides read TGTGCCATCACATCTAGCGGGAGCACAGATACGCAGTATTTT. The rearrangement joins TRBV10-3 to TRBJ2-3; 8 bases line up with TRBD2. Unmatched junction bases numbered 3, after V lost 7 bases and J lost 0 bases. CDR1 and CDR2 (germline): ENHRY, SYGVKD. This CDR3 has 14 residues.

The chain carries TRBV28 and TRBJ1-2; TRBD1 might be the D (6 bases). Trimming removed 5 bases at V and 8 bases at J, with 18 bases between. CDR1 and CDR2 from the germline V gene are MDHEN and SYDVKM. CDR3 length: 14 residues. The CDR3 is CASSPVQGLGGYTF. CDR3 nucleotide sequence: TGTGCCAGCAGTCCAGTCCAGGGGCTGGGGGGCTACACCTTC.

CDR3 bases: TGTGCCAGCAGTTTTATCCCTCAAAGCGGGAGGAGGCAGTTCTTC. Translated, it gives CASSFIPQSGRRQFF. V gene TRBV27 combines with J gene TRBJ2-1, with 9 positions matching TRBD2. CDR3 length: 15 residues. J gave up 12 bases and V 3 bases, and 12 bases lay outside the gene matches. Germline V gives CDR1 MNHEY, CDR2 SMNVEV (reference sequence).

The chain employs TRBV14 and TRBJ2-7; 9 bases fit TRBD2. This CDR3 has 13 amino acids. Losses at the gene ends were 8 bases for V and 5 bases for J; bases not matched to a gene: 7. The germline V gene has CDR1 SGHDN and CDR2 FVKESK. CDR3 protein: CASSWTSAHEQYF. The DNA of the CDR3 is TGTGCCAGCTCCTGGACTAGCGCCCACGAGCAGTACTTC.

CDR3: CASSPLGGLSGNTIYF. CDR3 sequence (DNA): TGTGCCAGTAGTCCCTTGGGGGGGCTATCTGGAAACACCATATATTTT. This sequence joins TRBV19 and TRBJ1-3; perhaps TRBD1 as D (6 bases). The CDR3 has 16 amino acids. From germline, CDR1 is LNHDA and CDR2 SQIVND (reference sequence). The germline V and J ends were trimmed by 5 bases and 1 base, with 15 bases remaining between them.

The chain is built from TRBV27 and TRBJ1-1; TRBD1 is a possible D gene (6 bases). V lost 8 bases to trimming and J lost 5 bases, with 18 bases between them. This CDR3 region has 14 residues. CDR1 and CDR2 from the germline V gene are MNHEY and SMNVEV (reference sequence). The CDR3 nucleotides are TGTGCCAGCCGCTCACAGGGAGTAGGGACTGAAGCTTTCTTT. Its translation is CASRSQGVGTEAFF.

In its sample, this clone was seen a few times. This chain's CDR3 is CASSLTRQGNNEQFF. The CDR3 DNA follows: TGTGCCAGCAGCTTAACCCGACAGGGAAACAATGAGCAGTTCTTC. This chain links TRBV7-6 with TRBJ2-1; 7 positions agree with TRBD1. Germline CDR1 reads SGHVS; CDR2 reads FNYEAQ. There are 15 residues in the CDR3. V was pared by 2 bases and J by 5 bases, with 6 bases of the junction left unmatched.

The V gene is TRBV2, the J gene TRBJ2-1, with D perhaps matching TRBD2 (6 bases). The CDR3 is made up of 15 amino acids. V dropped 6 bases and J dropped 5 bases, with 17 bases sitting between them. The V gene's germline CDR1 is SNHLY and CDR2 FYNNEI. The CDR3 coding sequence is TGTGCCAGCAGGCCCCTCGGGGGATTAAACAATGAGCAGTTCTTC. Translation gives CASRPLGGLNNEQFF.

The chain has TRBV12-5 and TRBJ2-1, with 8 bases identical to TRBD2. Looked up from germline, CDR1 is LGHNT and CDR2 is FRNRAP. This CDR3 has 18 residues. Unmatched junction bases numbered 18, after V lost 3 bases and J lost 8 bases. The chain's CDR3 is CASGFIKSSGPPLDEQFF. As DNA, the CDR3 is TGTGCTAGTGGTTTCATTAAATCTAGCGGGCCTCCTTTGGATGAGCAGTTCTTC. The whole variable domain, filled in from reference TRBV12-5 and TRBJ2-1, reads DARVTQTPRHKVTEMGQEVTMRCQPILGHNTVFWYRQTMMQGLELLAYFRNRAPLDDSGMPKDRFSAEMPDATLATLKIQPSEPRDSAVYFCASGFIKSSGPPLDEQFFGPGTRLTVL.

This chain links TRBV19 with TRBJ2-7; perhaps TRBD1 as D (6 bases). Trimming took off 5 bases at V and 1 base at J, with 12 bases between the two ends. This CDR3 is built from 14 residues. Germline V gives CDR1 LNHDA, CDR2 SQIVND (reference sequence). DNA for the CDR3: TGTGCCAGTAGTGCGACAGGATTTTCCTACGAGCAGTACTTC. Protein product: CASSATGFSYEQYF.

The chain couples TRBV6-5 to TRBJ1-1; 7 bases line up with TRBD1. The CDR3 loop spans 14 amino acids. Per the germline V gene, CDR1 is MNHEY and CDR2 is SVGAGI. J was trimmed by 3 bases and V by 5 bases; bases with no gene match: 6. The CDR3, as DNA: TGTGCCAGCAGTCGGTCAGGGGGAGACACTGAAGCTTTCTTT. Translating gives CASSRSGGDTEAFF.

In this sample, this clone turned up once. V gene TRBV7-8 combines with J gene TRBJ2-3; TRBD1 is a possible D gene (6 bases). Between the trimmed V and J ends, which lost 6 bases and 3 bases, there was a span of 25 bases. Germline CDR1 reads SGHVS; CDR2 reads FQNEAQ. The CDR3 has 18 residues. CDR3 residues: CASRTVVLTQGATDTQYF. In nucleotides, the CDR3 is TGTGCCAGCAGGACCGTCGTCCTCACACAGGGAGCAACAGATACGCAGTATTTT.

The rearrangement links TRBV14 to TRBJ1-4; 8 positions match TRBD1. The CDR3 extends over 16 amino acids. Germline V gene lookup returns CDR1 SGHDN and CDR2 FVKESK. V trimming: 4 bases; J trimming: 8 bases; junction bases outside the gene matches: 12. CDR3 DNA: TGTGCCAGCAGCCGTTATGTGACAGGGGTGGGCGAAAAACTGTTTTTT. Protein: CASSRYVTGVGEKLFF.

The count of this clone is one. J is TRBJ2-5 and V is TRBV18; D remains unclear. The CDR3 extends over 12 amino acids. CDR1 is KGHSH and CDR2 is LQKENI in the germline V gene. Trimming shortened V by 4 bases and J by 3 bases, and 6 bases separated the two germline ends. DNA of the CDR3: TGTGCCAGCTCACACGGAGAAGAGACCCAGTACTTC. Its translation: CASSHGEETQYF.

The V call is TRBV3-1 (or the pseudogene TRBV3-2), the J call TRBJ1-2, with 9 bases matching TRBD1. CDR1 LGHDT and CDR2 YNNKEL come from the germline V gene (reference sequence). The CDR3 sequence is 13 residues long. Trimming cost V 3 bases and J 8 bases; bases outside gene matches: 4. In DNA, the CDR3 is TGTGCCAGCAGCCAGGGACAGGGTCCCGGCTACACCTTC. This sequence encodes CASSQGQGPGYTF.

This chain joins TRBV7-2 and TRBJ2-1; possible D gene TRBD2, 6 bases. Germline V gene lookup returns CDR1 SGHTA and CDR2 FQGNSA. The V gene lost 2 bases and the J gene lost 1 base, with 12 bases spanning the gap. The CDR3 has 16 amino acids. The CDR3 region has the DNA TGTGCCAGCAGCTTATACCCGGGAGCGTCCTACAATGAGCAGTTCTTC. It is translated as CASSLYPGASYNEQFF.

The gene calls are TRBV11-2 and TRBJ2-1; 8 bases agree with TRBD2. V lost 5 bases to trimming and J lost 10 bases; unmatched junction nucleotides: 4. Germline CDR1 reads SGHAT; CDR2 reads FQNNGV. This CDR3 is built from 12 residues. CDR3: CASSPGRAEQFF. As DNA, the CDR3 is TGTGCCAGCAGCCCCGGGAGGGCAGAGCAGTTCTTC.

The rearrangement links TRBV2 to TRBJ1-1; TRBD1 is a possible D gene (5 bases). The CDR3 loop spans 13 amino acids. The V end was cut by 6 bases, the J end by 1 base, with 9 bases between. The germline gives CDR1 SNHLY, CDR2 FYNNEI. Written as DNA, the CDR3 is TGTGCCAGCAGCGAAACAGGGAACACTGAAGCTTTCTTT. Translation gives CASSETGNTEAFF.